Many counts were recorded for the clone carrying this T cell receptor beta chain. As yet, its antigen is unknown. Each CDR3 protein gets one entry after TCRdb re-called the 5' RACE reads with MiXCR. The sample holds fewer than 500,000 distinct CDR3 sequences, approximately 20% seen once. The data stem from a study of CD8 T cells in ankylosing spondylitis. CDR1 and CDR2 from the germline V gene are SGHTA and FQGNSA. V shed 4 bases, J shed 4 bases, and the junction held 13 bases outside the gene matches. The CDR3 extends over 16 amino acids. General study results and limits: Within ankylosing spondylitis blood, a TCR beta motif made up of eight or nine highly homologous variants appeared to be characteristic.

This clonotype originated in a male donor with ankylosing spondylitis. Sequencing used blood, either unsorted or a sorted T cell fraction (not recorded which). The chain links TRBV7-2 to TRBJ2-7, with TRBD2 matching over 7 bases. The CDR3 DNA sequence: TGTGCCAGCAGCTCCAGAAGTGAGGGAGGGCGTTACGAGCAGTACTTC. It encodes CASSSRSEGGRYEQYF.